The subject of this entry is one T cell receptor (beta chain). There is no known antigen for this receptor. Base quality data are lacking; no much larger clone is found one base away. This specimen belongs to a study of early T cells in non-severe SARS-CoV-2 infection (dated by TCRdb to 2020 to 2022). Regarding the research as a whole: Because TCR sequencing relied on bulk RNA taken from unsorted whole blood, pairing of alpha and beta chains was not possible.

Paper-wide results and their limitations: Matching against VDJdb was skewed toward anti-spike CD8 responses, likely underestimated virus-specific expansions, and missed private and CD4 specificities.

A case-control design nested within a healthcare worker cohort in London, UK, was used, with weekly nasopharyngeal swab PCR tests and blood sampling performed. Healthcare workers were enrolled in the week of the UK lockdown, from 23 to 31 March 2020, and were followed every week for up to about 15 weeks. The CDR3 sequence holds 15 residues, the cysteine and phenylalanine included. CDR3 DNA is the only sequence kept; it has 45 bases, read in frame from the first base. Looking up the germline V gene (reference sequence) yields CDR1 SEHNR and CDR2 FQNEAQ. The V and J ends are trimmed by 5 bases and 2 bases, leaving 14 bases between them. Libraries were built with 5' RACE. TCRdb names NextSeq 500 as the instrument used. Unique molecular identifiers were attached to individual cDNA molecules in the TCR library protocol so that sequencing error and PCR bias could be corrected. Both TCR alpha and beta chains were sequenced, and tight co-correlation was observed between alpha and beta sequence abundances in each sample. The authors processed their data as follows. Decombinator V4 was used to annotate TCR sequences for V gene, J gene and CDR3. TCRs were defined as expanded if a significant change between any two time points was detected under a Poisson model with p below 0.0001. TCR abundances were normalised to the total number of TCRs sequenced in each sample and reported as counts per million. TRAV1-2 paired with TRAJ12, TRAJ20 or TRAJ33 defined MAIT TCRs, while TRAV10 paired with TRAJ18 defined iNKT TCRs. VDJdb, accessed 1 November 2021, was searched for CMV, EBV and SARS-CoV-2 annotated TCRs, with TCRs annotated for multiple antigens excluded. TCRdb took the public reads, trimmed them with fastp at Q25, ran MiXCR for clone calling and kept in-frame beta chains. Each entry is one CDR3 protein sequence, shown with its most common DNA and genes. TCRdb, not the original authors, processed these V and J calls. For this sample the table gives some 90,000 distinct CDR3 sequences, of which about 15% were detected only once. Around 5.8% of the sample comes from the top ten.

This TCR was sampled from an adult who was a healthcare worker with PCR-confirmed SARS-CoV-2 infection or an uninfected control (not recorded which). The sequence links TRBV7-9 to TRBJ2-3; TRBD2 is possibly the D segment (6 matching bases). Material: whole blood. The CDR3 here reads CASSRTSSSTDTQYF. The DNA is TGTGCCAGCAGCCGAACTAGCAGTTCCACAGATACGCAGTATTTT.